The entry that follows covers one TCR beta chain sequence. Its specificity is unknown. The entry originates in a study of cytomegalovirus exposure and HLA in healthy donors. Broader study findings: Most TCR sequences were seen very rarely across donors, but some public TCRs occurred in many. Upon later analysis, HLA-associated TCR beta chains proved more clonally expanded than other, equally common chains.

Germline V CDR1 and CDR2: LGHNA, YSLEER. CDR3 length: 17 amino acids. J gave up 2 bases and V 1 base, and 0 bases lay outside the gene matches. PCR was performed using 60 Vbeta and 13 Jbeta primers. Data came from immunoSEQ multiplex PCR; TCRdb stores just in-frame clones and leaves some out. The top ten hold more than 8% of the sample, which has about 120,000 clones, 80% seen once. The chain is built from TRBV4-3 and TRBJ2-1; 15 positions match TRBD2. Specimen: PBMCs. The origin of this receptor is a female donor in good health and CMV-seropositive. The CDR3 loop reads CASSQGTSGGAYNEQFF. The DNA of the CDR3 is TGCGCCAGCAGCCAAGGGACTAGCGGGGGGGCCTACAATGAGCAGTTCTTC.